The rows below give T cell receptor beta chains drawn from one sample of a study of OX40 agonist ivuxolimab in advanced cancers. Profiling relied on immunoSEQ multiplex PCR, and the TCRdb table lists in-frame clones only, not all of them. The repertoire holds some 60,000 clones, with roughly nine tenths as singletons. Sequenced material: CD4+ or CD8+ T cells sorted from blood, taken in a trial of the OX40 agonist ivuxolimab. The receptors were sampled from an adult with an advanced solid tumor such as melanoma, head and neck, liver or kidney cancer. CDR3s include the opening cysteine and the closing phenylalanine or tryptophan. The D gene is left open where the match is weak. Clone size appears in some rows only: once, few, many, or a class for an expanded clone.

DNA,CDR3,V,D,size,J
TGTGCCAGCAGTGGCTGGACAGGGGCGAACTATGGCTACACCTTC,CASSGWTGANYGYTF,TRBV6-1,TRBD1,NA,TRBJ1-2
TGTGCCAGCTCACCACGGGTTGAGACCCAGTACTTC,CASSPRVETQYF,TRBV18,NA,NA,TRBJ2-5
TGTGCCATCAGCAGCGCCGGGACAGTACCGAACACCGGGGAGCTGTTTTTT,CAISSAGTVPNTGELFF,TRBV10-3,TRBD1,NA,TRBJ2-2
TGTGCCACCAGCAGAGGAGCGGACTTCAATGAGCAGTTCTTC,CATSRGADFNEQFF,TRBV15,NA,NA,TRBJ2-1
TGTGCCAGCAGCCCCTCCGGGCGGGGTCAAGAGACCCAGTACTTC,CASSPSGRGQETQYF,TRBV9,NA,NA,TRBJ2-5
TGTGCCAGCACGGAACAGGTCTATGGCTACACCTTC,CASTEQVYGYTF,TRBV2,NA,NA,TRBJ1-2
TGTGCTGCGACCCGGGGACTAGTGGGAGTTGGGGAGCTGTTTTTT,CAATRGLVGVGELFF,TRBV6-1,TRBD2,NA,TRBJ2-2
TGTGCCAGCAGCCGACAGGGAGCTCAGCCCCAGCATTTT,CASSRQGAQPQHF,TRBV6-6,TRBD1,NA,TRBJ1-5
TGCGCCAGCAGCCAAGATCGGCAGGGAGGGAGCCAAGAGACCCAGTACTTC,CASSQDRQGGSQETQYF,TRBV4-1,TRBD2,NA,TRBJ2-5
TGTGCCAGCAGCGAGACAGGAAATAATTCACCCCTCCACTTT,CASSETGNNSPLHF,TRBV9,NA,NA,TRBJ1-6
TGCGCCAGCAGCGAGGGACAGGGACGGAACTATGGCTACACCTTC,CASSEGQGRNYGYTF,TRBV5-1,TRBD1,NA,TRBJ1-2
TGCAGCGTTGAGAGTTACGACGAGCAGTACTTC,CSVESYDEQYF,TRBV29-1,NA,NA,TRBJ2-7
TGTGCCAGAAGCTTAAAAGGGCCCGCGCCCTACGAGCAGTACTTC,CARSLKGPAPYEQYF,TRBV5-3,NA,NA,TRBJ2-7
TGCGCCAGCAGTGAAGGCGGACTGGATGAAAAACTGTTTTTT,CASSEGGLDEKLFF,TRBV10-1,NA,NA,TRBJ1-4
TGTGCCAGCAGTGAGCTAGCGGGAGGGCCTCAGTACTTC,CASSELAGGPQYF,TRBV6-1,TRBD2,NA,TRBJ2-7
TGCGCCAGCAGCTTGACAGGAATGAACACTGAAGCTTTCTTT,CASSLTGMNTEAFF,TRBV5-1,NA,NA,TRBJ1-1
TGTGCCAGCAGTTTATCATACTCTGGAAACACCATATATTTT,CASSLSYSGNTIYF,TRBV27,NA,NA,TRBJ1-3
TGTGCCAGCAGTTACTCGCTAGCGGGAGCCAACGAGCAGTACTTC,CASSYSLAGANEQYF,TRBV6-5,TRBD2,NA,TRBJ2-7
TGCGCCAGCAGCTTAGGGACTAGCGGGAGTAACGAGCAGTACTTC,CASSLGTSGSNEQYF,TRBV5-1,TRBD2,once,TRBJ2-7
TGCGCCAGCAGCCCTGATCGGGACAGATACACTGAAGCTTTCTTT,CASSPDRDRYTEAFF,TRBV4-3,TRBD1,few,TRBJ1-1
TGTGCCTGGACGCTCGGGACAGGGCTTAACATGAACACTGAAGCTTTCTTT,CAWTLGTGLNMNTEAFF,TRBV30,TRBD1,NA,TRBJ1-1
TGCGCCAGCAGCTTGGGTGACAGAGGGGATACGCAGTATTTT,CASSLGDRGDTQYF,TRBV5-1,NA,NA,TRBJ2-3
TGCGCCAGCAGCTCCCGGGACGGTGCAACTAATGAAAAACTGTTTTTT,CASSSRDGATNEKLFF,TRBV4-1,NA,NA,TRBJ1-4
TGTGCCTGCCCCGGGACAGGGAGGTCTGATAACACTGAAGCTTTCTTT,CACPGTGRSDNTEAFF,TRBV30,TRBD1,NA,TRBJ1-1
TGTGCCAGCAGTTACTCAACAGGGGGAACGAACACTGAAGCTTTCTTT,CASSYSTGGTNTEAFF,TRBV6-7,TRBD1,NA,TRBJ1-1